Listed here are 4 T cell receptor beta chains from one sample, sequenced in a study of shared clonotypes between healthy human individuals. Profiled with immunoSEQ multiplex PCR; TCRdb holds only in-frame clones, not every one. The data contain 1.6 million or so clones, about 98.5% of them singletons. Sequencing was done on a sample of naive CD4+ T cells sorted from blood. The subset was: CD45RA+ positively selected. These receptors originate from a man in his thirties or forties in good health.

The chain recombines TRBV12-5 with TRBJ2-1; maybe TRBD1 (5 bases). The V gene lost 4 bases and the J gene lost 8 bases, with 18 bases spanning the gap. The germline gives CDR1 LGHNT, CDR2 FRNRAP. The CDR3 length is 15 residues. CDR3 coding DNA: TGTGCTAGTGGTTCCAGGGTAGGGGTTTTCGATGAGCAGTTCTTC. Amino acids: CASGSRVGVFDEQFF.

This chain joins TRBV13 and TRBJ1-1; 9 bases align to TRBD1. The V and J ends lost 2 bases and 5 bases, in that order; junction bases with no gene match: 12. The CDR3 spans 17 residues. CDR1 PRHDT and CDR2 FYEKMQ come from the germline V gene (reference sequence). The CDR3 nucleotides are TGTGCCAGCAGCTTACGGGGGAGGACAGGGGTTACGACTGAAGCTTTCTTT. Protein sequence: CASSLRGRTGVTTEAFF.

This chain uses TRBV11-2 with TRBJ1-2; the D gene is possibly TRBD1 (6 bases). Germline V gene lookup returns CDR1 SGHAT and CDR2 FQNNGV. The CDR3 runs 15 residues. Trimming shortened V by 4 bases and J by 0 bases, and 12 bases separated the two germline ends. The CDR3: CASSSGQTANYGYTF. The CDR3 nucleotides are TGTGCCAGCAGCTCTGGACAGACCGCTAACTATGGCTACACCTTC.

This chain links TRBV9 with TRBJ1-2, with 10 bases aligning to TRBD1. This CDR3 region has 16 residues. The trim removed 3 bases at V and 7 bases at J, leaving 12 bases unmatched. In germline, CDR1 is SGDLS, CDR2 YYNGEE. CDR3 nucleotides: TGTGCCAGCAGCGCCCAGTTGGGGACAGGGGTCGGTGGCTACACCTTC. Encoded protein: CASSAQLGTGVGGYTF.